The entry below gives a single T cell receptor (delta chain) sequence along with its context. One junction end does not reproduce the germline sequence, and a read error may be involved. These data are taken from a study of gamma-delta T cells after stem cell transplantation. TCRdb redid clone calling on the RT-PCR reads using CATT. The sample records 2,000 to 2,500 delta-chain clones, about 1.9% being singletons. There are 21 residues in the CDR3. Germline values: CDR1 GEAIGNYY, CDR2 EKD. The receptor was derived from a human donor. It is not recorded whose cells these are; they may come from a transplant donor. The chain employs TRDV2 and TRDJ1, with D perhaps matching TRDD3 (7 bases). The material sequenced was gamma-delta T cells. CDR3 in DNA: TGTGCCTGCGACACCTCCTACTCAACCATTGGGGGACACGCATACACCGATAAACTCATCTTT. It specifies CACDTSYSTIGGHAYTDKLIF.